This T cell receptor (beta chain) was sequenced during a study of blood T cell repertoires in COVID-19. Sequencing used immunoSEQ multiplex PCR; TCRdb keeps in-frame clones, though not all of them. This sample carries fewer than 250,000 clones, about four fifths of them seen once, and the ten largest clones take about 3.9%. The ends lost 5 bases at V and 0 bases at J; junction bases unmatched: 7. Germline CDR1 and CDR2: SGHVS and FQNEAQ. The CDR3 is made up of 15 amino acids. The age range of participants was 18 to 89 years, with residence in about two dozen US areas. Participants' own reports of clinical history determined their cohort assignment. This clone was observed a single time.

The chain couples TRBV7-8 to TRBJ2-7; TRBD2 matches 7 bases. The sequencing sample was made of PBMCs or T cells enriched from blood (not recorded which). The TCR originated in a woman aged 40 to 55 who had been exposed to COVID-19. The CDR3 bases are TGTGCCAGCAGCCTCTCCGGGGGGAGCTCCTACGAGCAGTACTTC. Its protein product is CASSLSGGSSYEQYF.